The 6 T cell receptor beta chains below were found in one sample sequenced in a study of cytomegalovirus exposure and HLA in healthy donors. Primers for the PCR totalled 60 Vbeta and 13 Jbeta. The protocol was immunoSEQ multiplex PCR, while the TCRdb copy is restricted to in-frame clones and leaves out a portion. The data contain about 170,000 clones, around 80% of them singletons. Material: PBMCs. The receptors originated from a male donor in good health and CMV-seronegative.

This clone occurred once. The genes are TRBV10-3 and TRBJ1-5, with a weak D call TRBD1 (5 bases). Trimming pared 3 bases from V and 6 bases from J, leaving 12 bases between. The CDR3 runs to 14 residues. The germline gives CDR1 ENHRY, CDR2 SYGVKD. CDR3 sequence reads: CAISDRVPGQPQHF. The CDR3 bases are TGTGCCATCAGTGACAGGGTCCCCGGTCAGCCCCAGCATTTT.

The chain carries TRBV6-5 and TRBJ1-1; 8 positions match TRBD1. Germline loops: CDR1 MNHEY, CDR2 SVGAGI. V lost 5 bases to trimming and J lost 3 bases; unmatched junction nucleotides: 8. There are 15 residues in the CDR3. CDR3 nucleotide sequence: TGTGCCAGCAGTCTGACAGGGGAAAGGGACACTGAAGCTTTCTTT. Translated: CASSLTGERDTEAFF.

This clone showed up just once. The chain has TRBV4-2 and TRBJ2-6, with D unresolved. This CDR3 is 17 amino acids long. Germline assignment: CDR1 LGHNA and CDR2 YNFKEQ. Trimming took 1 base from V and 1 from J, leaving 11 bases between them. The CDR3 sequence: CASSQASATSGANVLTF. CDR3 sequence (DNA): TGTGCCAGCAGCCAAGCTAGTGCGACTTCTGGGGCCAACGTCCTGACTTTC.

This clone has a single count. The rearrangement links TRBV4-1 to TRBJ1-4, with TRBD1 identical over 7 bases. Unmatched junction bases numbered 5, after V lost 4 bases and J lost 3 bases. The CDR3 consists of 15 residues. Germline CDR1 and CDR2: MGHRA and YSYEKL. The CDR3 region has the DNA TGCGCCAGCAGCCCCCCGGGGACAGCTAATGAAAAACTGTTTTTT. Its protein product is CASSPPGTANEKLFF.

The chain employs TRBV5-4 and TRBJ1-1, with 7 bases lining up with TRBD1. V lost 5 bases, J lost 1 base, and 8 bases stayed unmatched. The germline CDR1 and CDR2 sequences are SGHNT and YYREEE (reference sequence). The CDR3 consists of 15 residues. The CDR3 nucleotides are TGTGCCAGCAGGCCACAGGGGATTGGGAACACTGAAGCTTTCTTT. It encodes CASRPQGIGNTEAFF.

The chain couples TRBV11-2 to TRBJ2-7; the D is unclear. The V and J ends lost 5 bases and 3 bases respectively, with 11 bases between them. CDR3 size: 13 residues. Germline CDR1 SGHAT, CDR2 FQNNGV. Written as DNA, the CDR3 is TGTGCCAGCAGCCCCCGGCGGTACTACGAGCAGTACTTC. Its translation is CASSPRRYYEQYF. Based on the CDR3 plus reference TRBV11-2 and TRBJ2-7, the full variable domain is EAGVAQSPRYKIIEKRQSVAFWCNPISGHATLYWYQQILGQGPKLLIQFQNNGVVDDSQLPKDRFSAERLKGVDSTLKIQPAKLEDSAVYLCASSPRRYYEQYFGPGTRLTVT.